This entry concerns a single T cell receptor beta chain. Its matching antigen is unknown. Some clones are missing from TCRdb's copy, which holds only in-frame ones; the method was immunoSEQ multiplex PCR. The sample lists under 2,500,000 clones, about 94% occurring once. Per germline, CDR1 LGHNA and CDR2 YSLEER. V lost 0 bases and J lost 1; bases outside the gene matches: 2. This CDR3 region has 16 residues. The record originates from a study of shared clonotypes between healthy human individuals. At the level of the study: Three plates each covered CD4 naive and memory; CD8 naive two, CD8 memory one. The study's findings and limits: Clonotype sharing among donors likely depends on sequencing depth. The generation probabilities recorded for non-shared clonotypes fell below those of clonotypes shared by all four donors.

The gene calls are TRBV4-3 and TRBJ2-3; TRBD2 aligns across 9 bases. This clonotype was obtained from a man between 18 and 35 years old in good health. The source material was naive CD4+ T cells sorted from blood. Subset described: CD45RA+ positively selected. The CDR3 region has the DNA TGCGCCAGCAGCCAAGAGGCTAGCGGGGGCACAGATACGCAGTATTTT. Amino acid sequence: CASSQEASGGTDTQYF.